This TCR beta chain came from a study of CD8 T cells in ankylosing spondylitis. Regarding the study as a whole: Disease-associated clones were CD8+ and fairly uncommon in peripheral blood. A motif of eight highly homologous TCR beta variants was seen as apparently characteristic of ankylosing spondylitis blood. There was reportedly significant enrichment of clones that were disease-linked in matched ankylosing spondylitis synovial fluid.

Making the TCR beta libraries involved quantitative 5'-RACE with molecular barcodes. One entry per CDR3 protein results from TCRdb running MiXCR on the 5' RACE reads. The table has about 750,000 distinct CDR3 sequences, roughly 19% seen once. In germline, CDR1 is SGHKS, CDR2 YYEKEE (reference sequence). The V and J ends lost 1 base and 0 bases, in that order; junction bases with no gene match: 4. The CDR3 spans 16 residues. With respect to this clonotype: Antigen: not known.

The rearrangement uses TRBV5-5 and TRBJ1-2, with 9 nucleotides matching TRBD1. This TCR was recovered from a male donor with ankylosing spondylitis. The sequencing sample was made of blood, either unsorted or a sorted T cell fraction (not recorded which). CDR3 DNA: TGTGCCAGCAGCTTGTGGTGGACAGGGGCTAACTATGGCTACACCTTC. Translation gives CASSLWWTGANYGYTF.